This T cell receptor (beta chain) was sequenced during a study of shared clonotypes between healthy human individuals. Study-level background: CD4 naive and CD4 memory each took three plates per donor, while CD8 naive took two and CD8 memory one. The study, taken as a whole, reports: Shared across several donors were around 4.7% of the naive CD4 clonotypes. The four-donor shared clonotypes exceeded non-shared clonotypes in generation probability, with non-shared ones scoring lower.

This clone was observed a single time. The antigen remains unidentified. Per the germline V gene, CDR1 is SGHAT and CDR2 is FQNNGV. With 2 bases removed from V and 0 bases from J, the gap between germline ends came to 14 bases. This CDR3 region has 18 residues. Cells designated naive CD8 were CD45RO-negative and were positively selected for CCR7, with terminally differentiated effector memory CD45RA+ cells excluded. Deep-level settings were used for running the assay. Repertoires were generated with immunoSEQ multiplex PCR, while TCRdb's copy carries only in-frame clones and drops some. This repertoire shows 750,000 to 1,000,000 clones, almost 95% found once; its top ten account for more than 20%.

The sample comprised naive CD8+ T cells sorted from blood. This clonotype originated in a man younger than 40 in good health. V and J are TRBV11-2 and TRBJ2-6; TRBD1 is a possible D gene (6 bases). The CDR3 DNA follows: TGTGCCAGCAGCTTAATGGCAGGGGCACCCTCTGGGGCCAACGTCCTGACTTTC. This translates into CASSLMAGAPSGANVLTF.